This entry lists 15 T cell receptor beta chains sequenced from one sample in a study of cytomegalovirus exposure and HLA in healthy donors. Primers: 60 Vbeta forward and 13 Jbeta reverse. The protocol was immunoSEQ multiplex PCR, while the TCRdb copy is restricted to in-frame clones and leaves out a portion. Among 130,000 or so clones listed, 8.9% were seen once. The sequencing input was PBMCs. The receptors come from a woman aged 40 to 50 in good health and CMV-seropositive.

The V call is TRBV5-1, the J call TRBJ2-1; 15 bases are shared with TRBD2. The V gene end was trimmed by 2 bases and the J gene end by 3 bases; junction bases not matched to a gene: 3. Per the germline V gene, CDR1 is SGHRS and CDR2 is YFSETQ. The CDR3 is 17 residues long. This chain's CDR3 is CASSLGLAGGHYNEQFF. The CDR3 DNA follows: TGCGCCAGCAGCTTAGGACTAGCGGGGGGGCACTACAATGAGCAGTTCTTC.

This clone was observed a handful of times. This chain uses TRBV2 with TRBJ2-3, with 13 positions matching TRBD2. CDR1 and CDR2 from the germline V gene are SNHLY and FYNNEI. The junction had 5 bases not matched to a gene; V was cut back by 5 bases and J by 6 bases. The CDR3 has 15 amino acids. The CDR3 here is CASSWTSGGLDTQYF. CDR3 in DNA: TGTGCCAGCAGTTGGACTAGCGGGGGTTTGGATACGCAGTATTTT.

In its sample, this clone was seen a few times. This sequence joins TRBV7-9 and TRBJ2-5, with 8 bases matching TRBD1. The end of the DNA aligns better with TRBJ2-7, so the J call may be wrong. The V gene's germline CDR1 is SEHNR and CDR2 FQNEAQ (reference sequence). The length of the CDR3 is 14 residues. This CDR3 is CASSLQGATYEQYF. CDR3 DNA: TGTGCCAGCAGCTTACAGGGGGCCACCTACGAGCAGTACTTC.

The rearrangement joins TRBV6-6 to TRBJ2-5; D might be TRBD1 (6 bases). This CDR3 region has 13 residues. V was clipped by 5 bases and J by 5 bases, with 12 bases between them. Germline V gene sequence: CDR1 MNHNY, CDR2 SVGAGI (reference sequence). The CDR3 bases are TGTGCCAGCAGTCAGGGGATTCGGGAGACCCAGTACTTC. As protein: CASSQGIRETQYF.

V gene TRBV29-1 combines with J gene TRBJ1-1; 7 nucleotides align to TRBD1. Looked up from germline, CDR1 is SQVTM and CDR2 is ANQGSEA. The V segment lost 7 bases and the J segment 1 base; nucleotides outside the gene matches: 9. The CDR3 extends over 14 amino acids. The CDR3 region has the DNA TGCAGCGCCCACCGCGGGACAGCGAACACTGAAGCTTTCTTT. It specifies CSAHRGTANTEAFF. Variable domain in full (rest from reference TRBV29-1 and TRBJ1-1): SAVISQKPSRDICQRGTSLTIQCQVDSQVTMMFWYRQQPGQSLTLIATANQGSEATYESGFVIDKFPISRPNLTFSTLTVSNMSPEDSSIYLCSAHRGTANTEAFFGQGTRLTVV.

J is TRBJ1-1 and V is TRBV18; 7 bases are shared with TRBD1. Trimming took 1 base from V and 1 from J; bases not matched to a gene: 15. CDR1 KGHSH and CDR2 LQKENI come from the germline V gene. The CDR3 is 19 residues long. The CDR3 coding sequence is TGTGCCAGCTCACCACTTCCCGCCGGGACAGAAGTTTCGAACACTGAAGCTTTCTTT. This translates into CASSPLPAGTEVSNTEAFF. The whole variable domain, remainder taken from reference TRBV18 and TRBJ1-1, is NAGVMQNPRHLVRRRGQEARLRCSPMKGHSHVYWYRQLPEEGLKFMVYLQKENIIDESGMPKERFSAEFPKEGPSILRIQQVVRGDSAAYFCASSPLPAGTEVSNTEAFFGQGTRLTVV.

The V and J genes are TRBV4-3 and TRBJ1-1, with unresolved D. From germline, CDR1 is LGHNA and CDR2 YSLEER. CDR3 length: 13 amino acids. Trimming left V 4 bases short and J 2 bases short, with 8 bases between. The CDR3, as DNA: TGCGCCAGCAGCCCCCGAGGAAACACTGAAGCTTTCTTT. Amino acid sequence: CASSPRGNTEAFF.

In its sample, this clone was seen a few times. This chain joins TRBV5-4 and TRBJ2-3; 11 bases line up with TRBD2. The CDR3 is made up of 14 amino acids. The V and J ends lost 0 bases and 10 bases, in that order; junction bases with no gene match: 4. The germline V gene has CDR1 SGHNT and CDR2 YYREEE (reference sequence). CDR3 in amino acids: CASSLEGLAGPQYF. The CDR3, as DNA: TGTGCCAGCAGCTTGGAAGGACTAGCGGGCCCGCAGTATTTT.

This clone has just a few counts. This chain joins TRBV19 and TRBJ1-1, with 12 bases identical to TRBD1. The CDR3 loop spans 14 amino acids. The trim removed 8 bases at V and 8 bases at J, leaving 9 bases unmatched. Germline assignment: CDR1 LNHDA and CDR2 SQIVND (reference sequence). This chain's CDR3 is CASRTSGTGGEAFF. CDR3 sequence (DNA): TGTGCCAGTCGAACCTCCGGGACAGGGGGCGAAGCTTTCTTT.

This clone has more than one count but fewer than ten. This chain links TRBV7-9 with TRBJ2-5, with 7 positions matching TRBD1. J was trimmed by 8 bases and V by 1 base; bases with no gene match: 10. Germline V gives CDR1 SEHNR, CDR2 FQNEAQ (reference sequence). This CDR3 comprises 15 residues. CDR3 bases: TGTGCCAGCAGCTTAGAGGGAGCGACAGGGATCACCCAGTACTTC. It yields the protein CASSLEGATGITQYF. Variable domain in full (rest from reference TRBV7-9 and TRBJ2-5): DTGVSQNPRHKITKRGQNVTFRCDPISEHNRLYWYRQTLGQGPEFLTYFQNEAQLEKSRLLSDRFSAERPKGSFSTLEIQRTEQGDSAMYLCASSLEGATGITQYFGPGTRLLVL.

V usage is TRBV2 and J usage is TRBJ2-1; D call uncertain. CDR1 SNHLY and CDR2 FYNNEI come from the germline V gene. V was shortened by 7 bases and J by 5 bases, with 18 bases between the two germline ends. The CDR3 loop spans 15 amino acids. The CDR3 spells CASIPSVNYDNEQFF. The CDR3 DNA sequence: TGTGCCAGCATCCCATCAGTTAATTACGACAATGAGCAGTTCTTC. The whole variable domain, filled in from reference TRBV2 and TRBJ2-1, reads EPEVTQTPSHQVTQMGQEVILRCVPISNHLYFYWYRQILGQKVEFLVSFYNNEISEKSEIFDDQFSVERPDGSNFTLKIRSTKLEDSAMYFCASIPSVNYDNEQFFGPGTRLTVL.

V usage is TRBV29-1 and J usage is TRBJ2-3; 11 bases map to TRBD2. The V gene's germline CDR1 is SQVTM and CDR2 ANQGSEA. Trimming took 7 bases from V and 1 from J; bases not matched to a gene: 7. The CDR3 spans 15 residues. This chain's CDR3 is CSAQTSGERTDTQYF. As DNA, the CDR3 is TGCAGCGCTCAGACTAGCGGGGAGCGCACAGATACGCAGTATTTT.

The V call is TRBV27, the J call TRBJ2-2, with D uncertain. CDR1 and CDR2 from the germline V gene are MNHEY and SMNVEV (reference sequence). The CDR3 totals 14 residues. V lost 8 bases to trimming and J lost 0 bases, with 10 bases between them. As DNA, the CDR3 is TGTGCCAGCTCCAGAAATGCGAACACCGGGGAGCTGTTTTTT. Residues: CASSRNANTGELFF.

The chain couples TRBV6-1 to TRBJ2-1; TRBD1 aligns across 7 bases. Germline V gene data show CDR1 as MNHNS and CDR2 as SASEGT. V trimming: 7 bases; J trimming: 6 bases; junction bases outside the gene matches: 6. The length of the CDR3 is 13 residues. CDR3 in amino acids: CASMMDRRNEQFF. As DNA, the CDR3 is TGTGCCAGCATGATGGACAGGCGCAATGAGCAGTTCTTC.

J is TRBJ1-2 and V is TRBV19, with D tentatively TRBD1 (6 bases). V lost 3 bases and J lost 8, with 13 bases in between. This CDR3 has 13 amino acids. CDR1 and CDR2 from the germline V gene are LNHDA and SQIVND (reference sequence). CDR3 sequence: CASSISGAKGYTF. Here the CDR3 DNA reads TGTGCCAGTAGTATTTCAGGGGCGAAGGGCTACACCTTC.